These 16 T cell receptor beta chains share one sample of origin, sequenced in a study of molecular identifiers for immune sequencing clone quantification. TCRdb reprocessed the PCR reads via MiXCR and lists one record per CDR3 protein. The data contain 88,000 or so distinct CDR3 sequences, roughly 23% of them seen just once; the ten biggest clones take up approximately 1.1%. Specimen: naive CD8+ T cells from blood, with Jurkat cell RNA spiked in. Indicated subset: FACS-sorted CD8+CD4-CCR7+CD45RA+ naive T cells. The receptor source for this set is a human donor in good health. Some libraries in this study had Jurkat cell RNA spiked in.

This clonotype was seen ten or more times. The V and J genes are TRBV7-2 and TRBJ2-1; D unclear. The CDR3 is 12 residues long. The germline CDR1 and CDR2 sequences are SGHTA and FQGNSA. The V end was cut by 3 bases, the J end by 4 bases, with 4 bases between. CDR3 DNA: TGTGCCAGCAGCTTCGCATACAATGAGCAGTTCTTC. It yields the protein CASSFAYNEQFF.

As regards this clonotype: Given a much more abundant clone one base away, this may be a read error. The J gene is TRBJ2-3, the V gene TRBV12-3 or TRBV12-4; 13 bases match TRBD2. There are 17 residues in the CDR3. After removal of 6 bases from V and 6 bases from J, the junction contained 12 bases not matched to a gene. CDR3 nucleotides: TGTGCCAGCAGCTACAAACTAGCGGGGGGGCAGTATGATACGCAGTATTTT. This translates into CASSYKLAGGQYDTQYF.

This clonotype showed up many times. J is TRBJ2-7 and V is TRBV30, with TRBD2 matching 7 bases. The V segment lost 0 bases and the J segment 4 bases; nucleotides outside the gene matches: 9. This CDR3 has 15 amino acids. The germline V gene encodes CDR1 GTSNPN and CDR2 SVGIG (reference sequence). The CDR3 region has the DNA TGTGCCTGGAGTGTCGGGGACGCGGGAGCGTACGAGCAGTACTTC. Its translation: CAWSVGDAGAYEQYF.

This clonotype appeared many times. The CDR3 DNA sequence: TGTGCCAGCGACTGGACAGAAAGCATGAACACTGAAGCTTTCTTT. Translated: CASDWTESMNTEAFF. The chain couples TRBV2 to TRBJ1-1, with D perhaps matching TRBD1 (6 bases). The CDR3 has 15 residues. Trimming shortened V by 8 bases and J by 0 bases, and 16 bases separated the two germline ends. Germline V gives CDR1 SNHLY, CDR2 FYNNEI.

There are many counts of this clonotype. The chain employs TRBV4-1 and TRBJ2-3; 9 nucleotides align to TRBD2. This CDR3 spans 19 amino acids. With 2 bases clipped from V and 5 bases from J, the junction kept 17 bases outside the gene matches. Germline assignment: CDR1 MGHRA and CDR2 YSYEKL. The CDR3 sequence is CASSQQQGRGGRVRDTQYF. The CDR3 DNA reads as TGCGCCAGCAGCCAACAGCAGGGGCGGGGGGGCCGTGTGAGAGATACGCAGTATTTT.

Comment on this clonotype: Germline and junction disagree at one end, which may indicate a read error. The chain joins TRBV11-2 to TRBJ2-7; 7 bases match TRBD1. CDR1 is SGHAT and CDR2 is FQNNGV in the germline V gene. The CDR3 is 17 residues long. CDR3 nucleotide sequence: TGTGCCAGCAGTACTATCCCACCGACAGGGCCCCCCTACGAGCGGTACTTC. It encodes CASSTIPPTGPPYERYF.

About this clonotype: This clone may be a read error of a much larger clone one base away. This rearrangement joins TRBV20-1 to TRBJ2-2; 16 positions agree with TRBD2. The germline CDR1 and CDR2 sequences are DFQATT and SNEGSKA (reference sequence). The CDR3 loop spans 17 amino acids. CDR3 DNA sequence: TGCAGTGCTAGGGGGACTAGCGGGAGGGTTAGCACCGGGGAGCCGTTTTTT. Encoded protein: CSARGTSGRVSTGEPFF.

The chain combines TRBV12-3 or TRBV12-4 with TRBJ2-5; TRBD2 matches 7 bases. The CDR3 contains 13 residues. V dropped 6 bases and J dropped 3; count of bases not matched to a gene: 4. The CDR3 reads CASSRTREETQYF. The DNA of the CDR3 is TGTGCCAGCAGCCGGACTAGGGAAGAGACCCAGTACTTC.

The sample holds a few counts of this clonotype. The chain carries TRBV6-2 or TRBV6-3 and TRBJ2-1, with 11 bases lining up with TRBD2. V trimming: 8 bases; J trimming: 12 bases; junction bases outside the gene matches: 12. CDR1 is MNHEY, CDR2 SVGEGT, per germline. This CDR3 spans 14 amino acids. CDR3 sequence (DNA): TGTGCCAGCGGGGGACTAGCGGACAATGATGTGCAGTTCTTC. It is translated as CASGGLADNDVQFF.

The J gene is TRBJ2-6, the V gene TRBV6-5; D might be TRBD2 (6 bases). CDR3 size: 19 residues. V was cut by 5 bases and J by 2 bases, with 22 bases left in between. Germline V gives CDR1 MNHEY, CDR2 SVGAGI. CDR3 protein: CASSPLEGRPITGANVLTF. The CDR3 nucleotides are TGTGCCAGCAGTCCCCTGGAGGGGCGCCCTATTACTGGGGCCAACGTCCTGACTTTC.

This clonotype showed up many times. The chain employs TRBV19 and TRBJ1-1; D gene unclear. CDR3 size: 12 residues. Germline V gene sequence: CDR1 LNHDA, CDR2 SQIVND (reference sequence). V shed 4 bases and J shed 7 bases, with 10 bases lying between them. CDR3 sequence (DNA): TGTGCCAGTAGTAGTACGCCCTTTGAAGCTTTCTTT. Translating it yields CASSSTPFEAFF.

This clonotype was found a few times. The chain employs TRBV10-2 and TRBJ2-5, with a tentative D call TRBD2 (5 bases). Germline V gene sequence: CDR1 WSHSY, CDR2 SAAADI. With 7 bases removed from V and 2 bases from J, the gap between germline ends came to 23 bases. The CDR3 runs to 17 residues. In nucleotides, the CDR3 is TGCGCCAGCACCCCCCCCGGGGTAAGGGATTGGCAAGAGACCCAGTACTTC. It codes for CASTPPGVRDWQETQYF.

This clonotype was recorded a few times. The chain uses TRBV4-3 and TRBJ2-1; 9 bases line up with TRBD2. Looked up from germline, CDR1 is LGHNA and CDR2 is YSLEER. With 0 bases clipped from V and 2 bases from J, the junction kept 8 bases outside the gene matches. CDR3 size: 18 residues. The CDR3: CASSQDGLAGLTYNEQFF. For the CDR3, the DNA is TGCGCCAGCAGCCAAGATGGCCTAGCGGGACTAACCTACAATGAGCAGTTCTTC.

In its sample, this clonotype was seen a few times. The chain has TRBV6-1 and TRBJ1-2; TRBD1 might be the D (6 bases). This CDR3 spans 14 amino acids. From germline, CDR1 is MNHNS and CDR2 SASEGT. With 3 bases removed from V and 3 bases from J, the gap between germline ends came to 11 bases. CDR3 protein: CASSEDSGDYGYTF. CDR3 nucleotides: TGTGCCAGCAGTGAGGACAGCGGGGACTATGGCTACACCTTC.

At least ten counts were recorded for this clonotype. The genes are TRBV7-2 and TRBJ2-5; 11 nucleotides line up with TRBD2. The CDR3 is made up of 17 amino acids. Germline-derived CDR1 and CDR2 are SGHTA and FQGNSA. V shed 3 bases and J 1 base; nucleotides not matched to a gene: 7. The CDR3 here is CASSFPLAGGGQETQYF. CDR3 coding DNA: TGTGCCAGCAGCTTCCCGCTAGCGGGGGGAGGCCAAGAGACCCAGTACTTC. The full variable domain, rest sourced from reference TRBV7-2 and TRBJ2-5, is GAGVSQSPSNKVTEKGKDVELRCDPISGHTALYWYRQSLGQGLEFLIYFQGNSAPDKSGLPSDRFSAERTGGSVSTLTIQRTQQEDSAVYLCASSFPLAGGGQETQYFGPGTRLLVL.

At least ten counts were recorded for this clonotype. DNA for the CDR3: TGTGCCAGCAGCCCTCGGACTAGCGCCAGCTACGAGCAGTACTTC. This encodes CASSPRTSASYEQYF. J is TRBJ2-7 and V is TRBV7-2, with 9 bases lining up with TRBD2. CDR3 length equals 15 residues. V dropped 5 bases and J dropped 3; count of bases not matched to a gene: 8. Per germline, CDR1 SGHTA and CDR2 FQGNSA.